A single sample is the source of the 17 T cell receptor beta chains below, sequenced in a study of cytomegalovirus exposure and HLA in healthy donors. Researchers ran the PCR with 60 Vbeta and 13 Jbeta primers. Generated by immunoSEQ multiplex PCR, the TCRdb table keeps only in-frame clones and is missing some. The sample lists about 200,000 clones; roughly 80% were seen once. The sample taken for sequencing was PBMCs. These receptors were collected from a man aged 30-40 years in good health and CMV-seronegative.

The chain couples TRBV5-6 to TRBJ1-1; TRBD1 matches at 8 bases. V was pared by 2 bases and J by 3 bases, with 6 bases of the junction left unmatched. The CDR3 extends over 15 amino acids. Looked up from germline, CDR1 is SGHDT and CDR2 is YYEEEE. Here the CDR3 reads CASSFAGGGDTEAFF. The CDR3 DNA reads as TGTGCCAGCAGCTTTGCAGGGGGCGGTGACACTGAAGCTTTCTTT.

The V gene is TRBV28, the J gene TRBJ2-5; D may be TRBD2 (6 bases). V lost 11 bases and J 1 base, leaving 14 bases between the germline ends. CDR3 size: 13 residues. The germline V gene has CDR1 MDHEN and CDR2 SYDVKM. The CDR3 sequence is CAGGRDFQETQYF. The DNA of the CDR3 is TGTGCCGGCGGGCGGGACTTCCAAGAGACCCAGTACTTC.

The CDR3 sequence is CASSLRGPMNTEAFF. In DNA, the CDR3 is TGTGCCAGCAGCTTGAGGGGGCCCATGAACACTGAAGCTTTCTTT. The V and J genes are TRBV5-6 and TRBJ1-1; 7 bases are a match to TRBD1. CDR1 is SGHDT, CDR2 YYEEEE, per germline. The J segment lost 0 bases and the V segment lost 1 base, leaving 3 bases of the junction unmatched. This CDR3 comprises 15 residues.

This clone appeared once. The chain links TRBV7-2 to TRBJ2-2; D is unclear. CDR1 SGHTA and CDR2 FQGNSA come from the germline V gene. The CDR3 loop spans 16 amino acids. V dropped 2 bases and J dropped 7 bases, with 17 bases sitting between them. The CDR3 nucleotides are TGTGCCAGCAGCTTACTTGCTCTAGAGATTCTCGGGGAGCTGTTTTTT. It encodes CASSLLALEILGELFF.

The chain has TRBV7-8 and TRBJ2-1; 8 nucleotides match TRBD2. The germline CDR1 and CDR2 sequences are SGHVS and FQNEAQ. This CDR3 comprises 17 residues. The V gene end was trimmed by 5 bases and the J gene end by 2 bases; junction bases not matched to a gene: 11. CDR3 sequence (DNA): TGTGCCAGCAGCGTCCGGTTTGCGGGGGGCACCTACAATGAGCAGTTCTTC. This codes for CASSVRFAGGTYNEQFF.

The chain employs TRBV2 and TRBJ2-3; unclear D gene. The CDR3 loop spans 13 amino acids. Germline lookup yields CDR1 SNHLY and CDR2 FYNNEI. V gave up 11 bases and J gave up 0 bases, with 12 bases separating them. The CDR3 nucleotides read TGTGCCGTCCACTCGACTAGCACAGATACGCAGTATTTT. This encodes CAVHSTSTDTQYF.

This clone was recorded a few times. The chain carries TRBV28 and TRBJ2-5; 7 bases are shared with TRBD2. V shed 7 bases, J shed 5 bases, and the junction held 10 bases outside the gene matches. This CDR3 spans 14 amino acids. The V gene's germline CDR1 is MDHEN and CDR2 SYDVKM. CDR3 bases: TGTGCCAGCACTACAGCGGGGTTGGCGGAGACCCAGTACTTC. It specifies CASTTAGLAETQYF.

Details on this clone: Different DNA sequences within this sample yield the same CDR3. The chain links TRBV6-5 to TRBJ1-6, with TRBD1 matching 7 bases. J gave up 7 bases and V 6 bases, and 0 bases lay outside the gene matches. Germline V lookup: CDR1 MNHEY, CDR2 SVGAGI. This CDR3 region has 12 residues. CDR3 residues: CASRQGNSPLHF. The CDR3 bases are TGTGCCAGCAGACAGGGGAATTCACCCCTCCACTTT.

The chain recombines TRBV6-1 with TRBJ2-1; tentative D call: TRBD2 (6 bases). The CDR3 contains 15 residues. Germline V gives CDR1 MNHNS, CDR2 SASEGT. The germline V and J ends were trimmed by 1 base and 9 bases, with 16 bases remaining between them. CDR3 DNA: TGTGCCAGCAGTGAAGTGGAGGGCTGGGTGGGTGAGCAGTTCTTC. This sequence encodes CASSEVEGWVGEQFF.

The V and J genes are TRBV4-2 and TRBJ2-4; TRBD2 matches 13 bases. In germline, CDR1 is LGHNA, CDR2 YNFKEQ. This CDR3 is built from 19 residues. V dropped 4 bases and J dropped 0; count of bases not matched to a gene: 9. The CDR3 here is CASSPPHGLAGVAKNIQYF. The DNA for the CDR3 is TGTGCCAGCAGCCCTCCCCACGGACTAGCGGGGGTAGCCAAAAACATTCAGTACTTC.

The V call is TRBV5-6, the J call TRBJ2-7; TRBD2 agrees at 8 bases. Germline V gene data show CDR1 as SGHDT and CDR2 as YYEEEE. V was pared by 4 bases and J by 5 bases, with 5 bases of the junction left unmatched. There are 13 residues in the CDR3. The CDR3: CASSPGLVDEQYF. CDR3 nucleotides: TGTGCCAGCAGCCCGGGACTAGTCGACGAGCAGTACTTC.

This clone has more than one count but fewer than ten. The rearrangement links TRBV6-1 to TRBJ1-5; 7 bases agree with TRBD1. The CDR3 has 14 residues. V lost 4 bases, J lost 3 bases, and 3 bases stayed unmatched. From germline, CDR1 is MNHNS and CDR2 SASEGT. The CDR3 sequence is CASSGDSPNQPQHF. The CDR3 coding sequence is TGTGCCAGCAGTGGGGACAGCCCCAATCAGCCCCAGCATTTT.

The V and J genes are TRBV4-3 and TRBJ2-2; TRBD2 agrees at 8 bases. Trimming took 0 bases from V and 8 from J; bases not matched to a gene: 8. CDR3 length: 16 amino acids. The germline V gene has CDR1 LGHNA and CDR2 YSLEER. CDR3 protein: CASSQDRGLVFGELFF. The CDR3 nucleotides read TGCGCCAGCAGCCAAGATCGGGGACTAGTCTTTGGGGAGCTGTTTTTT.

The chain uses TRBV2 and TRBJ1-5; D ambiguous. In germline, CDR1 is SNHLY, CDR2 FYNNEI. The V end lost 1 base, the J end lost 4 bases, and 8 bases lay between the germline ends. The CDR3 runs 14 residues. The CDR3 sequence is CASSEERGNQPQHF. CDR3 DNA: TGTGCCAGCAGTGAAGAGCGGGGTAATCAGCCCCAGCATTTT.

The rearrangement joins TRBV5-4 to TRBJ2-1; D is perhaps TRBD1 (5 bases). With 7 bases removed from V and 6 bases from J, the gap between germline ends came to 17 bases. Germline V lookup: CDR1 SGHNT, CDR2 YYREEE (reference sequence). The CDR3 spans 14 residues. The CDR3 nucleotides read TGTGCCAGCGGCCCCCAGGGAAGGGTCAATGAGCAGTTCTTC. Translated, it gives CASGPQGRVNEQFF.

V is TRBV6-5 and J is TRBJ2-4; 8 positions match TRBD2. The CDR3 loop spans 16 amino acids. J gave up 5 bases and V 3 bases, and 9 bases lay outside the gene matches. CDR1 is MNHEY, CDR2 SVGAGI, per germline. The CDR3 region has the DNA TGTGCCAGCAGTTATTCGGCGGGGGGCGCCCAAAACATTCAGTACTTC. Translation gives CASSYSAGGAQNIQYF.

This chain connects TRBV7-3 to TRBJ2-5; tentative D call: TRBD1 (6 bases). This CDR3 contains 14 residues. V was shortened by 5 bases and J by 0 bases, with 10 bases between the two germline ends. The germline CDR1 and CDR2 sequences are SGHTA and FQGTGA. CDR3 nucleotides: TGTGCCAGCAGCCTCACAGGGCACCAAGAGACCCAGTACTTC. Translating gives CASSLTGHQETQYF.